A selection of T cell receptor beta chains follows, all from one sample in a study of blood T cell repertoires in COVID-19. Only in-frame clones appear in the TCRdb table, and some are missing; sequencing was by immunoSEQ multiplex PCR. Among about 150,000 clones, about 80% were seen once, and the ten largest hold 0.5% to 0.65%. The sequencing sample was made of peripheral blood. The receptor set was obtained from a man in his 60s with acute or convalescent COVID-19. The CDR3 runs from the conserved cysteine through the conserved F or W. A D gene is named only where the DNA matches it firmly. Part of the rows lack a size; the others show once, few, many or a class for expanded clones.

NA	NA	TRBV5-4	TRBJ1-1	CASSGTGIGRNTEAFF	TGTGCCAGCAGCGGAACAGGGATAGGGCGGAACACTGAAGCTTTCTTT
few	NA	TRBV5-6	TRBJ1-2	CASSLQGSVYGYTF	TGTGCCAGCAGCTTGCAGGGTTCAGTCTATGGCTACACCTTC
NA	NA	TRBV7-9	TRBJ1-2	CASSLAAGQNYGYTF	TGTGCCAGCAGCTTAGCGGCCGGACAGAACTATGGCTACACCTTC
NA	NA	TRBV6-5	TRBJ1-4	CASTRSVVTNEKLFF	TGTGCCAGCACAAGGAGCGTCGTAACTAATGAAAAACTGTTTTTT
NA	NA	TRBV20-1	TRBJ2-1	CSAERGNEQFF	TGCAGTGCCGAGAGAGGGAATGAGCAGTTCTTC
once	NA	TRBV15	TRBJ1-2	CATSSAGGYTF	TGTGCCACCAGCTCAGCGGGAGGCTACACCTTC
NA	NA	TRBV28	TRBJ1-5	CASRGGSRGEPQHF	TGTGCCAGCAGAGGGGGAAGCCGAGGCGAGCCCCAGCATTTT
NA	TRBD2	TRBV19	TRBJ2-2	CATSSGRRTGELFF	TGTGCCACCTCTAGCGGGAGGCGCACCGGGGAGCTGTTTTTT
NA	TRBD1	TRBV19	TRBJ1-1	CASSRDSRPNTEAFF	TGTGCCAGTAGTAGGGACAGCCGGCCGAACACTGAAGCTTTCTTT
NA	TRBD1	TRBV3-1/TRBV3-2	TRBJ2-7	CASSLRDRYYEQYF	TGTGCCAGCAGCCTCCGGGACAGGTACTACGAGCAGTACTTC
NA	TRBD1	TRBV7-3	TRBJ2-1	CASSFSGTGGYNEQFF	TGTGCCAGCAGCTTCTCCGGGACAGGGGGCTACAATGAGCAGTTCTTC
NA	TRBD1	TRBV29-1	TRBJ2-7	CSVEWGTAEQYF	TGCAGCGTTGAATGGGGGACAGCCGAGCAGTACTTC
NA	NA	TRBV3-1/TRBV3-2	TRBJ2-1	CASSQNRADWQFF	TGTGCCAGCAGCCAAAATCGAGCGGACTGGCAGTTCTTC
NA	TRBD2	TRBV5-1	TRBJ2-2	CASSSLAAHTGELFF	TGCGCCAGCAGCTCACTAGCGGCACACACCGGGGAGCTGTTTTTT
NA	NA	TRBV3-1/TRBV3-2	TRBJ1-3	CASSPRAGVGNTIYF	TGTGCCAGCAGCCCGCGTGCGGGGGTAGGAAACACCATATATTTT